This TCR beta chain derives from a study of chemoradiotherapy in HPV16-positive cancers. General study points: Candidate HPV-specific clones and E7-related TCR motifs grew in tumor during treatment. Functional assays defining HPV-specific T cells used only a couple of HPV16-positive patients.

Samples were taken several times over chemoradiotherapy. This CDR3 has 13 amino acids. V shed 6 bases and J 7 bases; nucleotides not matched to a gene: 5. The germline V gene has CDR1 WNHNN and CDR2 SYGVQD (reference sequence). Details on this clone: The antigen is undetermined.

Some clones are missing from TCRdb's copy, which holds only in-frame ones; the method was immunoSEQ multiplex PCR. The table lists about 5,100 clones, over 70% of them singletons, with around 15% in the top ten. This clonotype originated in a human donor with HPV-associated anogenital cancer. The sample consisted of tumor tissue, taken from a patient who underwent chemoradiotherapy. This chain joins TRBV10-1 and TRBJ2-2; 7 nucleotides line up with TRBD2. Here the CDR3 DNA reads TGCGCCAGCAGCGAGCGGGGCGACGGGGAGCTGTTTTTT. It specifies CASSERGDGELFF.